The clone carrying this T cell receptor beta chain was seen many times. This record belongs to a study of T-cell reconstitution after alpha-beta-depleted transplantation in children. Germline CDR1 is DFQATT and CDR2 is SNEGSKA (reference sequence). CDR3 size: 15 residues. The V and J ends lost 0 bases and 1 base respectively, with 12 bases between them. Preparation of the TCRbeta library involved a method that used unique molecular identifiers. TCRdb passed the PCR reads through MiXCR, listing each CDR3 protein once. The table records about 610,000 distinct CDR3 sequences, roughly a tenth of them present only once.

The rearrangement uses TRBV20-1 and TRBJ2-5; D gene ambiguous. The receptor was isolated from a human donor who donated a stem cell graft to a child with acute myeloid leukemia. This material consisted of PBMCs from the stem cell graft donor, taken from the stem cell graft. The CDR3 here is CSARDWEAPQETQYF. DNA of the CDR3: TGCAGTGCTAGAGATTGGGAAGCTCCCCAAGAGACCCAGTACTTC.